The 17 T cell receptor beta chains reported below all come from one sample, sequenced in a study of human T cells and chemical hapten exposure. Noted time point: patch test 1, 2 weeks after DPC sensitization. Noted treatment: therapeutic diphenylcyclopropenone sensitization with weekly scalp DPC. Each CDR3 protein is one row after TCRdb ran MiXCR on the RACE reads. The sample lists some 81,000 distinct CDR3 sequences; approximately 8% were seen once. The source material was whole blood, sampled in connection with sensitization to the hapten diphenylcyclopropenone (DPC). These TCRs come from a young woman with alopecia areata. Some clones in this sample may be carry-over from other donors' samples.

This clonotype was recorded at least ten times. The V call is TRBV7-9, the J call TRBJ1-1, with D uncertain. Trimming took off 5 bases at V and 2 bases at J, with 15 bases between the two ends. CDR1 SEHNR and CDR2 FQNEAQ come from the germline V gene (reference sequence). The CDR3 runs 15 residues. The CDR3 DNA is TGTGCCAGCAGCGAAAGGACGAGTGTCAACACTGAAGCTTTCTTT. Encoded protein: CASSERTSVNTEAFF.

In this sample, this clonotype turned up many times. The chain recombines TRBV5-1 with TRBJ2-2; the D gene is possibly TRBD2 (6 bases). V shed 3 bases and J shed 3 bases, with 9 bases lying between them. The CDR3 covers 14 residues. From germline, CDR1 is SGHRS and CDR2 YFSETQ. The CDR3 region has the DNA TGCGCCAGCAGCTGGGGACTGTACACCGGGGAGCTGTTTTTT. Amino acids: CASSWGLYTGELFF. The full variable domain, in which reference TRBV5-1 and TRBJ2-2 provide the parts outside the CDR3, is KAGVTQTPRYLIKTRGQQVTLSCSPISGHRSVSWYQQTPGQGLQFLFEYFSETQRNKGNFPGRFSGRQFSNSRSEMNVSTLELGDSALYLCASSWGLYTGELFFGEGSRLTVL.

For this clonotype: One end of the junction is discordant with germline, which a read error may explain. The chain carries TRBV7-7 and TRBJ1-6; D not resolved. This CDR3 contains 13 residues. Germline CDR1 SSHAT, CDR2 FNYEAQ (reference sequence). CDR3 sequence: CASRWPINSPLHF. In DNA form, the CDR3 reads TGTGCTAGCAGATGGCCGATCAATTCACCCCTCCACTTT.

This clonotype appeared many times. The rearrangement links TRBV6-5 to TRBJ2-7; 10 positions match TRBD1. Trimming removed 2 bases from V and 0 bases from J; junction bases left unmatched: 4. CDR3 size: 16 residues. Germline CDR1 reads MNHEY; CDR2 reads SVGAGI. The CDR3 loop reads CASSYRGTGDSYEQYF. Written as DNA, the CDR3 is TGTGCCAGCAGTTACAGAGGGACAGGGGACTCCTACGAGCAGTACTTC.

This clonotype was recorded many times. The chain recombines TRBV19 with TRBJ1-2; a weak D match, TRBD1 (6 bases). From germline, CDR1 is LNHDA and CDR2 SQIVND (reference sequence). Trimming left V 7 bases short and J 2 bases short, with 14 bases between. The CDR3 loop spans 14 amino acids. The CDR3 DNA is TGTGCCAGTACCAACCCCGGGACAAACTATGGCTACACCTTC. Protein: CASTNPGTNYGYTF.

The chain joins TRBV19 to TRBJ1-2, with 9 bases that match TRBD1. The CDR3 contains 16 residues. The germline CDR1 and CDR2 sequences are LNHDA and SQIVND (reference sequence). Trimming removed 5 bases from V and 6 bases from J; junction bases left unmatched: 13. The CDR3 here is CASSVSTGGARNGYTF. DNA for the CDR3: TGTGCCAGTAGTGTCTCTACAGGGGGCGCGAGGAATGGCTACACCTTC. The full variable domain, completed using reference TRBV19 and TRBJ1-2, is DGGITQSPKYLFRKEGQNVTLSCEQNLNHDAMYWYRQDPGQGLRLIYYSQIVNDFQKGDIAEGYSVSREKKESFPLTVTSAQKNPTAFYLCASSVSTGGARNGYTFGSGTRLTVV.

This clonotype has ten or more counts. The rearrangement uses TRBV11-2 and TRBJ2-3; TRBD2 agrees at 15 bases. J lost 0 bases, V lost 1 base, and 8 bases had no gene match. Per the germline V gene, CDR1 is SGHAT and CDR2 is FQNNGV. The CDR3 totals 20 residues. The CDR3 here is CASSLGDWTSGGGSTDTQYF. CDR3 in DNA: TGTGCCAGCAGCTTAGGCGACTGGACTAGCGGGGGGGGGAGCACAGATACGCAGTATTTT.

This clonotype was counted only a few times. The CDR3 sequence: CASKKEQGYTEAFF. The CDR3 DNA reads TGTGCCAGCAAAAAAGAACAGGGATACACTGAAGCTTTCTTT. The chain has TRBV2 and TRBJ1-1, with a tentative D call TRBD1 (6 bases). The CDR3 is made up of 14 amino acids. Germline V gives CDR1 SNHLY, CDR2 FYNNEI. V was clipped by 7 bases and J by 3 bases, with 15 bases between them.

This clonotype was observed at least ten times. This chain uses TRBV20-1 with TRBJ1-5, with 8 positions matching TRBD1. Losses at the gene ends were 5 bases for V and 2 bases for J; bases not matched to a gene: 8. The CDR3 extends over 15 amino acids. CDR1 and CDR2 (germline): DFQATT, SNEGSKA (reference sequence). In nucleotides, the CDR3 is TGCAGTGCTCCACGGACAGGGCAGGGCAATCAGCCCCAGCATTTT. Its translation: CSAPRTGQGNQPQHF.

This clonotype was recorded at least ten times. This chain connects TRBV12-3 or TRBV12-4 to TRBJ1-5; maybe TRBD1 (5 bases). V was pared by 5 bases and J by 3 bases, with 14 bases between. The CDR3 contains 15 residues. For the CDR3, the DNA is TGTGCCAGCAGTCCCTGGGGGGGTAACAATCAGCCCCAGCATTTT. Translating gives CASSPWGGNNQPQHF.

In its sample, this clonotype was seen a few times. J is TRBJ1-6 and V is TRBV2; D gene uncertain. Germline loops: CDR1 SNHLY, CDR2 FYNNEI. Trimming pared 7 bases from V and 8 bases from J, leaving 12 bases between. The CDR3 is made up of 13 amino acids. The CDR3, as DNA: TGTGCCAGCATGAGGGAGGTAGATTCACCCCTCCACTTT. Its translation: CASMREVDSPLHF. Variable domain in full (rest from reference TRBV2 and TRBJ1-6): EPEVTQTPSHQVTQMGQEVILRCVPISNHLYFYWYRQILGQKVEFLVSFYNNEISEKSEIFDDQFSVERPDGSNFTLKIRSTKLEDSAMYFCASMREVDSPLHFGNGTRLTVT.

This chain links TRBV12-3 or TRBV12-4 with TRBJ1-1; 8 bases match TRBD1. The V gene end was trimmed by 5 bases and the J gene end by 5 bases; junction bases not matched to a gene: 4. This CDR3 spans 13 amino acids. CDR3 in amino acids: CASSPNRGTEAFF. In DNA, the CDR3 is TGTGCCAGCAGTCCCAACAGGGGGACTGAAGCTTTCTTT.

This clonotype was detected only a few times. The chain combines TRBV30 with TRBJ1-2; 8 bases line up with TRBD1. The CDR3 is made up of 15 amino acids. CDR1 is GTSNPN and CDR2 is SVGIG in the germline V gene (reference sequence). Trimming cost V 2 bases and J 7 bases; bases outside gene matches: 12. The CDR3 DNA reads TGTGCCTGGAGTACCGGACAGGGCGCTACGCGTGGCTACACCTTC. Translation: CAWSTGQGATRGYTF.

This clonotype was detected a few times. V and J are TRBV6-6 and TRBJ1-1; no firm D call. Trimming shortened V by 6 bases and J by 1 base, and 15 bases separated the two germline ends. Germline assignment: CDR1 MNHNY and CDR2 SVGAGI (reference sequence). The CDR3 runs to 15 residues. CDR3 protein: CASSDRLGWNTEAFF. DNA of the CDR3: TGTGCCAGCAGCGATCGATTAGGTTGGAACACTGAAGCTTTCTTT.

In this sample, this clonotype turned up many times. The J gene is TRBJ2-1, the V gene TRBV6-1; 9 bases match TRBD1. Germline V gene lookup returns CDR1 MNHNS and CDR2 SASEGT. This CDR3 region has 14 residues. The V segment lost 0 bases and the J segment 12 bases; nucleotides outside the gene matches: 6. The DNA of the CDR3 is TGTGCCAGCAGTGAAGCATGGGTGGGACAGGGGCAGTTCTTC. It encodes CASSEAWVGQGQFF.

This clonotype was detected only a few times. The chain couples TRBV19 to TRBJ1-2; D gene uncertain. Germline V CDR1 and CDR2: LNHDA, SQIVND (reference sequence). The CDR3 covers 13 residues. V lost 7 bases and J 4 bases, leaving 13 bases between the germline ends. The CDR3 here is CASKESPLYGYTF. The CDR3 bases are TGTGCCAGTAAAGAGTCACCTCTCTATGGCTACACCTTC.

This sequence joins TRBV29-1 and TRBJ1-1; D remains unclear. This CDR3 is built from 13 residues. Trimming removed 5 bases from V and 0 bases from J, with 10 bases in between. From germline, CDR1 is SQVTM and CDR2 ANQGSEA. The CDR3 protein is CSVSGSLNTEAFF. The CDR3 coding sequence is TGCAGCGTTAGCGGCAGTCTGAACACTGAAGCTTTCTTT.